This paragraph reports one T cell receptor (beta chain). The antigen is unknown. The data are from a study of Ad26.COV2.S vaccination and SARS-CoV-2 variants. Trimming stripped 3 bases from V and 4 bases from J, with 19 bases between. Germline CDR1 MNHNS, CDR2 SASEGT. CDR3 length: 18 amino acids. Findings of the study overall: Non-spike TCR breadth showed similarity between vaccine and placebo recipients.

The assay was immunoSEQ multiplex PCR, and TCRdb's table has in-frame clones only and misses some. The sample gives hundreds of thousands of clones, roughly nine tenths of which show up once; 2.5% to 3% is in the top ten. Stated treatment: around 19 received Ad26.COV2.S at low or high dose, single or two shots; several received placebo; per-sample allocation not given. Repertoires come from day 63 after the first vaccine or placebo injection. The individual, an adult aged 18-55 years, was a donor in Boston. Sequencing used peripheral blood, obtained in a trial of Ad26.COV2.S vaccine versus placebo. This clonotype originated in a person between 18 and 65 years old who received the Ad26.COV2.S COVID-19 vaccine or a placebo. This chain connects TRBV6-1 to TRBJ1-6; the D is unclear. The CDR3: CASSDPDGSLAYNSPLHF. CDR3 DNA: TGTGCCAGCAGTGATCCTGACGGATCGCTGGCTTATAATTCACCCCTCCACTTT.